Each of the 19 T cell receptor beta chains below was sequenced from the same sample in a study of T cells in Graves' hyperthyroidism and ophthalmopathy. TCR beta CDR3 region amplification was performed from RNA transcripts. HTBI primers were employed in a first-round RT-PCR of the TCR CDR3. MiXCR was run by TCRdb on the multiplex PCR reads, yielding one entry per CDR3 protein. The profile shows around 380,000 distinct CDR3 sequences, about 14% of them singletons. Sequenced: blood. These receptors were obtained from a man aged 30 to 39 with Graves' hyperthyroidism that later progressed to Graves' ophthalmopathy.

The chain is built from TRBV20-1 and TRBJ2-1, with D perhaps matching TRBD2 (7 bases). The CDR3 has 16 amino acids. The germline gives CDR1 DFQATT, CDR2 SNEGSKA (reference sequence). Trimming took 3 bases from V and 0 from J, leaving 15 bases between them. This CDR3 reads CSASGGPLSSYNEQFF. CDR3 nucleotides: TGCAGTGCTAGCGGGGGGCCCCTGAGCTCCTACAATGAGCAGTTCTTC.

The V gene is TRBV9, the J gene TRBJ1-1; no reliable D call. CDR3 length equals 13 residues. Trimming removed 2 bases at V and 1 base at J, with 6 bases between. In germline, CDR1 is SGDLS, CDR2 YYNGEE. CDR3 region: CASSVDKNTEAFF. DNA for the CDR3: TGTGCCAGCAGCGTGGATAAGAACACTGAAGCTTTCTTT. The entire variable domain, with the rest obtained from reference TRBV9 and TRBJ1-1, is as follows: DSGVTQTPKHLITATGQRVTLRCSPRSGDLSVYWYQQSLDQGLQFLIQYYNGEERAKGNILERFSAQQFPDLHSELNLSSLELGDSALYFCASSVDKNTEAFFGQGTRLTVV.

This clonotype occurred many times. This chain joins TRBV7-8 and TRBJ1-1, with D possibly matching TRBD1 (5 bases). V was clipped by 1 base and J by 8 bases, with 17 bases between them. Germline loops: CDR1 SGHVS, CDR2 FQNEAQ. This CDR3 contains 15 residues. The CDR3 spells CASSLEPSREFEAFF. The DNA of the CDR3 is TGTGCCAGCAGCTTAGAGCCCTCCAGGGAGTTCGAAGCTTTCTTT.

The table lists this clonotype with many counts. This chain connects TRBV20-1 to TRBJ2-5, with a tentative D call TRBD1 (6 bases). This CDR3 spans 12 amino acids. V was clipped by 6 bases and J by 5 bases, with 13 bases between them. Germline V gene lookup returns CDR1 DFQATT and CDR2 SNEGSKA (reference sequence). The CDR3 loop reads CSAEDSRETQYF. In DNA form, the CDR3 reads TGCAGTGCCGAGGACAGTCGGGAGACCCAGTACTTC.

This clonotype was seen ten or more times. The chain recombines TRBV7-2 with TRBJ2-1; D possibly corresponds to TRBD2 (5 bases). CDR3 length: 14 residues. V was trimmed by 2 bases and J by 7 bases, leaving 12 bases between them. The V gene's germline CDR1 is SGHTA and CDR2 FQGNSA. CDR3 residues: CASSLRGSFNEQFF. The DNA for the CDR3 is TGTGCCAGCAGCTTACGGGGATCGTTTAATGAGCAGTTCTTC.

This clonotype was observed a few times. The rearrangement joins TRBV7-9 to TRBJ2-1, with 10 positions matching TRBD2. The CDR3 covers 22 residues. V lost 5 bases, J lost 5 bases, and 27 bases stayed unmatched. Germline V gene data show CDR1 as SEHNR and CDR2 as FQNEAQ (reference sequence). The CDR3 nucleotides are TGTGCCAGCAGCCCGGCGAGCGGGGGGGCCCGAGCACCCCCAGCACTGGACAATGAGCAGTTCTTC. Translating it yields CASSPASGGARAPPALDNEQFF.

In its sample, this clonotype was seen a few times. DNA for the CDR3: TGTGCCAGCAGCGCTCTAGCGGGACGCCCCTACAATGAGCAGTTCTTC. Translation: CASSALAGRPYNEQFF. The chain couples TRBV5-4 to TRBJ2-1, with 9 bases aligning to TRBD2. V lost 4 bases to trimming and J lost 2 bases; unmatched junction nucleotides: 7. CDR1 and CDR2 (germline): SGHNT, YYREEE (reference sequence). The CDR3 consists of 16 residues.

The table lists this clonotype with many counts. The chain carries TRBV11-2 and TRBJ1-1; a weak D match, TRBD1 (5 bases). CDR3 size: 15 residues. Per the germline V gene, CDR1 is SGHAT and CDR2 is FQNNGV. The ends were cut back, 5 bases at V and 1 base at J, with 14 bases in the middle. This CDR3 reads CASSPAGGSNTEAFF. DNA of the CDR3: TGTGCCAGCAGCCCAGCCGGGGGATCGAACACTGAAGCTTTCTTT.

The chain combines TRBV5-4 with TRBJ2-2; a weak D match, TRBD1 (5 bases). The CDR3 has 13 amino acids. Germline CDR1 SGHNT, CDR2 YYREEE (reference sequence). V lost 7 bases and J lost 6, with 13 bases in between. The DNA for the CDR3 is TGTGCCAGCGGAAAAGGGGCCCCCGGGGAGCTGTTTTTT. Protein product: CASGKGAPGELFF.

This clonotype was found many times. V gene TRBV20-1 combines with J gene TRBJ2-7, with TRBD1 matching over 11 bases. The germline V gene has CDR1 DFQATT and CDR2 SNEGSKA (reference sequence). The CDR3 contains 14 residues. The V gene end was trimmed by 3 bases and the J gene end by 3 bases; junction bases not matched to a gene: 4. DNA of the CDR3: TGCAGTGCTAGCCGGACAGGGGGCCTCTACGAGCAGTACTTC. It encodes CSASRTGGLYEQYF.

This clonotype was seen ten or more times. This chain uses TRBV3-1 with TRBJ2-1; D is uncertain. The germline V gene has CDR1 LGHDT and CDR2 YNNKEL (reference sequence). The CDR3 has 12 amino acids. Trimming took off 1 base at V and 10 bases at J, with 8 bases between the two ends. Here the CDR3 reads CASSQAVEEQFF. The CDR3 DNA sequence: TGTGCCAGCAGCCAAGCGGTCGAGGAGCAGTTCTTC.

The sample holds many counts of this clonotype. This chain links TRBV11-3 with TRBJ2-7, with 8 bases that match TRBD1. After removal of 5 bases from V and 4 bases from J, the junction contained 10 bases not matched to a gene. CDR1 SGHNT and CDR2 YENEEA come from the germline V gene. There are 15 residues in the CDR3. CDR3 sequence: CASSPRQGIIYEQYF. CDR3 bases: TGTGCCAGCAGCCCCCGACAGGGGATTATTTACGAGCAGTACTTC.

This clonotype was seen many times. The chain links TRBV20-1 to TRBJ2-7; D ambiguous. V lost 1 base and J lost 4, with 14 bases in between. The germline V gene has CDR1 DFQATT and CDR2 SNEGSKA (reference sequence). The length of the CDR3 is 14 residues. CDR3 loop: CSARGISTEYEQYF. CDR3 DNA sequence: TGCAGTGCTAGAGGAATTAGTACAGAATACGAGCAGTACTTC.

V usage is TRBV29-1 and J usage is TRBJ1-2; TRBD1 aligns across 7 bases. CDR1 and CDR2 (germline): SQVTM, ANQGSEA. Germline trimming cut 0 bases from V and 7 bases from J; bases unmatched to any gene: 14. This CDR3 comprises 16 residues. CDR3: CSVEDRDSTPAVGYTF. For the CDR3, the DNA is TGCAGCGTTGAAGACCGGGACAGCACTCCGGCGGTTGGCTACACCTTC.

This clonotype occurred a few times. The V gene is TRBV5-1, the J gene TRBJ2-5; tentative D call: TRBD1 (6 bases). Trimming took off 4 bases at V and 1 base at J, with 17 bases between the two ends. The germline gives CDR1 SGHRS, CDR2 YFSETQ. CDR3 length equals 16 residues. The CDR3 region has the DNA TGCGCCAGCAGCCCCCAGGGGCCTAGGACCCAAGAGACCCAGTACTTC. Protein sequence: CASSPQGPRTQETQYF.

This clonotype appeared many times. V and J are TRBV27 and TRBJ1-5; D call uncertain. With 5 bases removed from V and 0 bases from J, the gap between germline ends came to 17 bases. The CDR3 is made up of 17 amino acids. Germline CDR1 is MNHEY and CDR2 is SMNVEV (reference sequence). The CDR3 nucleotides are TGTGCCAGCAGTCTAGGCGGAGACTCTTATAGCAATCAGCCCCAGCATTTT. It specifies CASSLGGDSYSNQPQHF.

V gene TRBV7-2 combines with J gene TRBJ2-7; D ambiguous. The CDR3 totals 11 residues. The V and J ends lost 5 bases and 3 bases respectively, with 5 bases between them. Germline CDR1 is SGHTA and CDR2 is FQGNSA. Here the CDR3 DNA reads TGTGCCAGCAGCACCCTCTACGAGCAGTACTTC. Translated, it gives CASSTLYEQYF.

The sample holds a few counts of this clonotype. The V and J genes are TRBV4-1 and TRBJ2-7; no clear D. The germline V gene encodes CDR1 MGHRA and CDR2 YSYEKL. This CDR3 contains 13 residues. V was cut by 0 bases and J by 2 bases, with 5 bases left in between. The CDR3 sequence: CASSQETAYEQYF. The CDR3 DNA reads TGCGCCAGCAGCCAAGAGACCGCCTACGAGCAGTACTTC.

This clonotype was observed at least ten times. CDR3 region: CASSPPGQSRTDTQYF. CDR3 bases: TGCGCCAGCAGCCCCCCGGGACAGTCGCGGACAGATACGCAGTATTTT. This sequence joins TRBV5-1 and TRBJ2-3, with TRBD1 matching over 7 bases. The CDR3 loop spans 16 amino acids. V gave up 4 bases and J gave up 3 bases; unmatched junction bases: 11. CDR1 and CDR2 from the germline V gene are SGHRS and YFSETQ. Full variable domain (missing parts from reference TRBV5-1 and TRBJ2-3): KAGVTQTPRYLIKTRGQQVTLSCSPISGHRSVSWYQQTPGQGLQFLFEYFSETQRNKGNFPGRFSGRQFSNSRSEMNVSTLELGDSALYLCASSPPGQSRTDTQYFGPGTRLTVL.